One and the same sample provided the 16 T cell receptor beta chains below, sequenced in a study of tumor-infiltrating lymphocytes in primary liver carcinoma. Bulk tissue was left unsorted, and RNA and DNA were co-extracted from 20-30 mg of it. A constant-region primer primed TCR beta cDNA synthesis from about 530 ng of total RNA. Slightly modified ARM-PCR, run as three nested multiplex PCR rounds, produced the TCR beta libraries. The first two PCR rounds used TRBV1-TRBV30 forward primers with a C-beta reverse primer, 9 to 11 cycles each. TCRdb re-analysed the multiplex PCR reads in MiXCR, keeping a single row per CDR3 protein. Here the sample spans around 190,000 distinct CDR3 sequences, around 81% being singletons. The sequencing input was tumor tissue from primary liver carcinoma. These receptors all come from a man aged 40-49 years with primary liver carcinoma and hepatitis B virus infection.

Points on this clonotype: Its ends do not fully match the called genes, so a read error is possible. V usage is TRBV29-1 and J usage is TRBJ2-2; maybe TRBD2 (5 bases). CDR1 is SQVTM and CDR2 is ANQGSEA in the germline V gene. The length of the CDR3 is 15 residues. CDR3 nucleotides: TGCAGCGTTGGGACTGACGCGGCGAACACCGGGGAGTTGTTTTTT. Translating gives CSVGTDAANTGELFF.

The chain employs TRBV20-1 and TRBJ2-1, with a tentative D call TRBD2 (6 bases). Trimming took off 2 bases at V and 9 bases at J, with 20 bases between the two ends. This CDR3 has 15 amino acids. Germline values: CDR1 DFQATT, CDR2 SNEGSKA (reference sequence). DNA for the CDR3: TGCAGTGCTAGACGCGGGGCCCAAGGGGCCCGTGAGCAGTTCTTC. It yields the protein CSARRGAQGAREQFF.

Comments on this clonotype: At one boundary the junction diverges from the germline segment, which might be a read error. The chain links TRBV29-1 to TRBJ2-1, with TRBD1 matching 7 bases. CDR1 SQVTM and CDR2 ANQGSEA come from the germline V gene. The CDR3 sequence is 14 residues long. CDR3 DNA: TGCAGCGTTGATCGGGACAGTGCCTACAATGAGCAGATATTC. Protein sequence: CSVDRDSAYNEQIF.

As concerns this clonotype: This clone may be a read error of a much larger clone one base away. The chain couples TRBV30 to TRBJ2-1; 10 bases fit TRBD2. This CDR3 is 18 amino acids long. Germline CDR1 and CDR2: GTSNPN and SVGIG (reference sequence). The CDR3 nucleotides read TGTGCCTGGTGTGTACTCGTAGCGGGAGGACTTCTCTACAATGAGCAGTTCTTC. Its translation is CAWCVLVAGGLLYNEQFF.

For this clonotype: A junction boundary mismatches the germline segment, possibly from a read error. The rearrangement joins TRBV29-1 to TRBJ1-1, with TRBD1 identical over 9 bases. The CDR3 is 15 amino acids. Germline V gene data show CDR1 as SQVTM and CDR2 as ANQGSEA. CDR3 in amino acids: CSVTGGWGTNTEAFF. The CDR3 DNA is TGCAGCGTTACAGGGGGCTGGGGGACGAACACTGAGGCTTTCTTT.

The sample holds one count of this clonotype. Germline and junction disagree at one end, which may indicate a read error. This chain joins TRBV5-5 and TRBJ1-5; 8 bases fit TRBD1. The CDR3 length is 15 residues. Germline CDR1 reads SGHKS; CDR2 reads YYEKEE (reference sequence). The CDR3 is CPSSLSDTGGQPHHF. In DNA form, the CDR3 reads TGTCCCAGCAGCCTTTCTGATACAGGGGGGCAGCCCCATCATTTT. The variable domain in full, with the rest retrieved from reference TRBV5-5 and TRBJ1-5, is DAGVTQSPTHLIKTRGQQVTLRCSPISGHKSVSWYQQVLGQGPQFIFQYYEKEERGRGNFPDRFSARQFPNYSSELNVNALLLGDSALYLCPSSLSDTGGQPHHFGDGTRLSIL.

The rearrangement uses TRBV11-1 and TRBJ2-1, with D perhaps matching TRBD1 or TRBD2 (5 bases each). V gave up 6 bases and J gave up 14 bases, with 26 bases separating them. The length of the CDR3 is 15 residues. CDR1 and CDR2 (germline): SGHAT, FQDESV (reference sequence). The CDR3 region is CASSFQGPLDNDKFF. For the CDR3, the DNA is TGTGCCAGCAGTTTCCAGGGACCGCTGGACAATGACAAGTTCTTC. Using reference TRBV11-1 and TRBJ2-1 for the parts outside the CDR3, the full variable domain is EAEVAQSPRYKITEKSQAVAFWCDPISGHATLYWYRQILGQGPELLVQFQDESVVDDSQLPKDRFSAERLKGVDSTLKIQPAELGDSAMYLCASSFQGPLDNDKFFGPGTRLTVL.

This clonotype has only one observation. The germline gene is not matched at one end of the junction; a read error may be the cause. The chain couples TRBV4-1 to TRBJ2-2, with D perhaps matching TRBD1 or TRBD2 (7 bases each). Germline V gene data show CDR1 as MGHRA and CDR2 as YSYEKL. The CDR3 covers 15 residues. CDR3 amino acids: CASSHQGEGSGELFF. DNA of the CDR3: TGCGCTAGCAGCCACCAGGGGGAGGGCTCCGGGGAGCTGTTTTTT.

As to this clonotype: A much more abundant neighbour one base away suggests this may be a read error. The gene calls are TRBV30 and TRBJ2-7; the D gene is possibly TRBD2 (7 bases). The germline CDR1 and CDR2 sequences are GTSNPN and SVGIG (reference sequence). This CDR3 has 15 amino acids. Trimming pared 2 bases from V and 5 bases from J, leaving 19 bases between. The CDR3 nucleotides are TGTGCCTGGAGTCCTCTAGGGGGAGGGCCCAACGAGCAGTACTTC. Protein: CAWSPLGGGPNEQYF.

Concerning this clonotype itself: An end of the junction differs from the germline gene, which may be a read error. The CDR3 here is CASSAEQVRFSGANILTF. For the CDR3, the DNA is TGTGCCAGCAGTGCTGAACAGGTGCGATTCTCTGGGGCCAACATCCTGACTTTC. This chain connects TRBV6-1 to TRBJ2-6, with D perhaps matching TRBD1 (5 bases). Germline-derived CDR1 and CDR2 are MNHNS and SASEGT. This CDR3 is 18 amino acids long.

DNA for the CDR3: TGTGCCAGCACCACCGGGAGTGGTGAGACCCAGTACTTC. This encodes CASTTGSGETQYF. The chain joins TRBV12-3 or TRBV12-4 to TRBJ2-5; D possibly corresponds to TRBD2 (6 bases). The CDR3 extends over 13 amino acids. Trimming took 7 bases from V and 5 from J, leaving 14 bases between them.

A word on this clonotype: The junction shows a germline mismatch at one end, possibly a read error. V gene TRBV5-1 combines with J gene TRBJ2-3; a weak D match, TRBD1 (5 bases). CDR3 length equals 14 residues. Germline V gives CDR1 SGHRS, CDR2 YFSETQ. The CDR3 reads CASSFNDSQDTQYF. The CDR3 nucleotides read TGCGCTAGCAGCTTTAATGACAGTCAGGATACGCAGTATTTT.

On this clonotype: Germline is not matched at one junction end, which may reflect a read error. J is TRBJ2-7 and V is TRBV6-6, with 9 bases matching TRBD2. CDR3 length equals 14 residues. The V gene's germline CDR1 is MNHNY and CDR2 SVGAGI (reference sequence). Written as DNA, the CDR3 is TGTGCCAGCAGAATGACTAGCGGCTCATACGAGCACTACTTC. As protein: CASRMTSGSYEHYF.

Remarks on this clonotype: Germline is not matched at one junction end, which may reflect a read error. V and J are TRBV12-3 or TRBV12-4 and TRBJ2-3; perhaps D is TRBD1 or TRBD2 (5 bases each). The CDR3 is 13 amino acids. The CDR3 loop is CDSSSGARATQYF. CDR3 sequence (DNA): TGTGACAGCAGTTCCGGGGCCAGGGCTACGCAGTATTTT.

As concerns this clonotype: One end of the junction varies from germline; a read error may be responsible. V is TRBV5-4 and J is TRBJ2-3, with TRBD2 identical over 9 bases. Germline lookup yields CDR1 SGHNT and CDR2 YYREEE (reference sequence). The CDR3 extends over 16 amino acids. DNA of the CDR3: TGTGGCAGCAGATTGCTCGCGGGAGGGCCCAGAGATACGCAGTATTTT. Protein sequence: CGSRLLAGGPRDTQYF.

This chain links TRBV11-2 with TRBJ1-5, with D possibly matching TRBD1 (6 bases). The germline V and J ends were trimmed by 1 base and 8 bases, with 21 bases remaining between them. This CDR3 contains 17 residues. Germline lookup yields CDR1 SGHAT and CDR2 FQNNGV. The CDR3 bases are TGTGCCAGCAGCTTAGTAGGGGTAACAGGGAGTGATAAGCCCCAGCATTTT. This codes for CASSLVGVTGSDKPQHF.